This T cell receptor (beta chain) stems from a study of blood T cell repertoires in COVID-19 (TCRdb year 2020). Study-level background: The collaborator samples originated in the United States, Italy and Spain and spanned the acute and convalescent phases of COVID-19. The material from the prospective study consisted of cDNA or gDNA derived from T cells, B-cell-depleted T cells, or PBMCs. Subjects who had been exposed to COVID-19, were actively infected with it, or had recovered from it provided the deeply sampled blood TCRbeta repertoires that made up the dataset. The repertoires were made available in a free public database intended to serve as a resource for research on the immune response to SARS-CoV-2. Samples came from the ongoing ImmuneRACE study (first 160 participants) plus 1,254 subjects from 6 global collaborators. A de-identified subject ID, COVID-19 status, age in years and sex were almost always included in the sample metadata. Where available, HLA class I and class II types were taken from metadata supplied by the sample provider and were not determined by assay-based typing.

Results and caveats for the whole study, not just this receptor: Clinical and demographic metadata were provided uncurated, with the amount varying by source and participant.

The immunoSEQ Assay, a bias-controlled multiplex PCR, was used to amplify TCRbeta CDR3 regions from genomic DNA. The study's processing was this. Within the assay, amplification of reference gene primers was used to estimate how many nucleated cells each sample contained. To quantify the absolute abundance of each unique TCRbeta CDR3 rearrangement, sequence reads were collapsed and filtered. For each sample, productive Simpson clonality was calculated as the square root of Simpson's diversity index over productive rearrangements. TCRdb obtained this table from immuneACCESS and retained in-frame rearrangements with V and J assigned. These tables miss some clones; where compared with another copy, unresolved V genes account for less than half of the shortfall, and the remainder is unexplained. D and trimming were read from the DNA, whereas the V and J calls and clone size are those reported in that table. This sample lists about 70,000 clones; more than 75% were detected once. Jointly, the top ten make up approximately 11% of the sample.

Each collaborating institution followed its own protocols to collect whole blood in K2EDTA tubes. For TCRbeta analysis, collaborator samples were shipped as frozen whole blood, as isolated PBMCs, or as DNA extracted from either sample type. V loses 3 bases, J loses 10 bases, and the germline ends lie 12 bases apart. CDR1 GTSNPN and CDR2 SVGIG were looked up in the germline V gene (reference sequence). The CDR3, from cysteine to phenylalanine, totals 11 residues. Only the CDR3 DNA stays, 33 bases, in frame from base 1. Note on this clone: Its antigen specificity is not known. Base qualities are not provided; no much larger clone lies one nucleotide away.

This sequence uses TRBV30 and TRBJ1-2; TRBD1 might be the D gene, on 5 matching bases. The sequence derives from a woman between 18 and 29 years old with acute or convalescent COVID-19. Sequenced: peripheral blood. Here is the DNA: TGTGCCTGGAGGGCGGGACGTTACTACACCTTC. It specifies CAWRAGRYYTF.